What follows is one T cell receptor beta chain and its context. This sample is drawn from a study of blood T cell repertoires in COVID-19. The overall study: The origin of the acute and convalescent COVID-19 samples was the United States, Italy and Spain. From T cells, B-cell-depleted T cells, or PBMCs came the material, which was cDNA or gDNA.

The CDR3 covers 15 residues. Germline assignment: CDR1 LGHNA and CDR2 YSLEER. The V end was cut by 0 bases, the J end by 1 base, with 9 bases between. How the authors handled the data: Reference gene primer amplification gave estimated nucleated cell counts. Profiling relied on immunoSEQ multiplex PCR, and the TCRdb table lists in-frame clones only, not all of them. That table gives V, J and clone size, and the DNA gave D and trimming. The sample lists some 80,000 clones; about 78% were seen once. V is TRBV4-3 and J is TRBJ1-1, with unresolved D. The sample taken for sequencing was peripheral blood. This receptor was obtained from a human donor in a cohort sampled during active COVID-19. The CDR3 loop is CASSQEPGRNTEAFF. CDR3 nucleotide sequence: TGCGCCAGCAGCCAAGAACCAGGCCGGAACACTGAAGCTTTCTTT.